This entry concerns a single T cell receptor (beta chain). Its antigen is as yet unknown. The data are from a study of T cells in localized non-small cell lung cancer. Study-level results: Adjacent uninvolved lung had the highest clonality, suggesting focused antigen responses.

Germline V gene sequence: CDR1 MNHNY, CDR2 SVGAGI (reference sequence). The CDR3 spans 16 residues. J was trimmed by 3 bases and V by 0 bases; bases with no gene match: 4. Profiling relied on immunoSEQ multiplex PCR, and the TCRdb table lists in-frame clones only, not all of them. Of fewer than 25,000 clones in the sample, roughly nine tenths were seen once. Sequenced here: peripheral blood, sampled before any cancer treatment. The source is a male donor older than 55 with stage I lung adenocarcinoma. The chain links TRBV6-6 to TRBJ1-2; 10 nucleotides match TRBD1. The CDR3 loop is CASSYSEGQGDYGYTF. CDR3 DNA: TGTGCCAGCAGTTACTCTGAAGGACAGGGGGACTATGGCTACACCTTC.